This T cell receptor beta chain was sequenced during a study of T cells in localized non-small cell lung cancer (TCRdb year 2020). For context, the study as a whole: Comparing tumors with uninvolved tumor-adjacent lungs, the study looked at the T cell repertoires of around 250 patients with early-stage NSCLC. The cohort consisted of 200 to 250 treatment-naive NSCLC patients whose localized lung tumors had been resected. Of the NSCLC patients, about 130 were male and about 97 were female, and the mean age was around 70 years.

TCR beta CDR3 regions were sequenced from DNA using the immunoSEQ Assay. For the original study's pipeline: T cell density was computed as TCR beta template counts normalized to usable DNA estimated by amplifying housekeeping genes. Richness was estimated using the preseqR package, with extrapolation to 400,000 templates for PBMC samples and to 120,000 templates for tissue samples. Clonality was calculated as one minus Pielou's evenness. Differential abundance testing on productive amino-acid clonotypes, with a minimum total count of 5 and an alpha of 0.1, was used to identify tissue-enriched TCRs. The Jaccard Index and the Morisita Overlap Index were used to measure repertoire overlap between compartments. GLIPH grouped TCR beta CDR3s together with public tetramer-defined viral CDR3s, and a viral motif had to include at least three viral sequences and also show V-gene enrichment. TCRdb took this table from immuneACCESS and kept in-frame rearrangements with V and J called. Such tables lack part of the clones; where checked against another copy, unresolved V genes explain under half of the gap, and the rest is unexplained. The DNA was the basis for D and trimming; V, J and clone size are from that table. The sample table shows approximately 21,000 clones, and 90% are seen once. The biggest ten clones account for 6.9% of the sample.

At diagnosis, tumor, uninvolved tumor-adjacent lung and peripheral blood were collected and then preserved as a mix of FFPE and fresh-frozen material. For TCR repertoire profiling, the blood samples were analyzed as peripheral blood mononuclear cells. About this clone: Its antigen is currently not known. Base quality data are lacking; no much larger clone is found one base away.

Trimming costs V 6 bases and J 3 bases, and their ends lie 9 bases apart. In the germline V gene (reference sequence), CDR1 corresponds to LNHDA and CDR2 to SQIVND. The CDR3 has 13 amino acids, counting the end cysteine and phenylalanine. Just the 39-base CDR3 DNA is kept, in frame starting at base 1. Study-level results and caveats: Multi-region tumor sequencing was not performed, so intratumor heterogeneity could not be excluded. Of the top 100 tumor clones, a median of roughly 53 were detected in paired uninvolved adjacent lung; under 35 were also among that lung's top 100. Higher T cell density in blood was associated with longer overall survival, whereas higher clonality in adjacent lung was associated with shorter survival. Uninvolved tumor-adjacent lung showed the highest T cell clonality, higher than tumor, which suggests more focused antigenic responses in the adjacent lung. Because the study design was exploratory, TCR variables were selected using unadjusted p-values without false-discovery rate correction.

The sequence was obtained from a woman aged 35 to 69 with stage I lung adenocarcinoma. The chain joins TRBV19 to TRBJ1-3; no confident D gene assignment can be made. Sequencing was performed on peripheral blood, taken before any cancer treatment. The CDR3 in this case is CASRPGGGNTIYF. The DNA is TGTGCCAGTAGGCCAGGAGGTGGAAACACCATATATTTT.